Listed here are 30 T cell receptor beta chains from one sample, sequenced in a study of control samples from healthy donors and cancer patients. The protocol was immunoSEQ multiplex PCR, while the TCRdb copy is restricted to in-frame clones and leaves out a portion. The sample holds 100,000 or so clones, approximately 90% seen once. The sequencing sample was made of blood. These receptors originate from a woman aged 25 to 39 in good health.

J is TRBJ2-1 and V is TRBV6-5, with D unclear. Per germline, CDR1 MNHEY and CDR2 SVGAGI. CDR3 size: 11 residues. The ends were cut back, 7 bases at V and 4 bases at J, with 5 bases in the middle. The CDR3 here is CASNPYNEQFF. In nucleotides, the CDR3 is TGTGCCAGCAACCCGTACAATGAGCAGTTCTTC.

This chain links TRBV7-2 with TRBJ2-7, with 10 bases aligning to TRBD2. This CDR3 contains 15 residues. Germline-derived CDR1 and CDR2 are SGHTA and FQGNSA. The J segment lost 6 bases and the V segment lost 4 bases, leaving 9 bases of the junction unmatched. As DNA, the CDR3 is TGTGCCAGCAGCTCAATGGCCCTAGCGGGGGCCGAGCAGTACTTC. It specifies CASSSMALAGAEQYF.

Here the CDR3 reads CASRLNTEAFF. The CDR3 region has the DNA TGTGCCAGCAGATTGAACACTGAAGCTTTCTTT. The chain links TRBV5-4 to TRBJ1-1; D not certain. Trimming cost V 5 bases and J 0 bases, with 2 bases left between them. This CDR3 is 11 amino acids long. In germline, CDR1 is SGHNT, CDR2 YYREEE (reference sequence). The complete variable domain, with remaining parts taken from reference TRBV5-4 and TRBJ1-1, reads ETGVTQSPTHLIKTRGQQVTLRCSSQSGHNTVSWYQQALGQGPQFIFQYYREEENGRGNFPPRFSGLQFPNYSSELNVNALELDDSALYLCASRLNTEAFFGQGTRLTVV.

The genes are TRBV7-2 and TRBJ2-5; TRBD2 might be the D (5 bases). Trimming shortened V by 5 bases and J by 0 bases, and 10 bases separated the two germline ends. Germline V CDR1 and CDR2: SGHTA, FQGNSA. CDR3 length: 14 amino acids. CDR3 loop: CASSPLANQETQYF. Written as DNA, the CDR3 is TGTGCCAGCAGCCCGCTAGCAAACCAAGAGACCCAGTACTTC.

The chain joins TRBV29-1 to TRBJ1-2; D gene ambiguous. Germline CDR1 is SQVTM and CDR2 is ANQGSEA. There are 12 residues in the CDR3. With 4 bases removed from V and 7 bases from J, the gap between germline ends came to 13 bases. The CDR3 DNA reads TGCAGCGTTGGTTTAGGTCCGGCTGGCTACACCTTC. It specifies CSVGLGPAGYTF.

The genes are TRBV19 and TRBJ2-1; 11 bases match TRBD2. Germline CDR1 LNHDA, CDR2 SQIVND (reference sequence). The CDR3 contains 15 residues. V shed 5 bases, J shed 4 bases, and the junction held 4 bases outside the gene matches. The DNA of the CDR3 is TGTGCCAGTAGTGCACTAGCGGGAGTGTACAATGAGCAGTTCTTC. Residues: CASSALAGVYNEQFF.

The V gene is TRBV2, the J gene TRBJ2-2; tentatively, D is TRBD2 (5 bases). This CDR3 comprises 14 residues. Trimming cost V 6 bases and J 1 base, with 9 bases left between them. Germline CDR1 reads SNHLY; CDR2 reads FYNNEI. The CDR3 region is CASRGLENTGELFF. Written as DNA, the CDR3 is TGTGCCAGCAGAGGACTCGAGAACACCGGGGAGCTGTTTTTT.

The V gene is TRBV18, the J gene TRBJ1-4; D is unclear. The V end was cut by 2 bases, the J end by 7 bases, with 14 bases between. The CDR3 consists of 15 residues. From germline, CDR1 is KGHSH and CDR2 LQKENI. In DNA form, the CDR3 reads TGTGCCAGCTCACCAGTTAGGGCCGGAGGTGAAAAACTGTTTTTT. This sequence encodes CASSPVRAGGEKLFF.

V and J are TRBV18 and TRBJ2-6; the D is unclear. The CDR3 loop spans 14 amino acids. Trimming pared 0 bases from V and 2 bases from J, leaving 2 bases between. Germline-derived CDR1 and CDR2 are KGHSH and LQKENI. Here the CDR3 reads CASSPPAGANVLTF. For the CDR3, the DNA is TGTGCCAGCTCACCACCAGCTGGGGCCAACGTCCTGACTTTC. The full variable domain, its missing parts supplied by reference TRBV18 and TRBJ2-6, is NAGVMQNPRHLVRRRGQEARLRCSPMKGHSHVYWYRQLPEEGLKFMVYLQKENIIDESGMPKERFSAEFPKEGPSILRIQQVVRGDSAAYFCASSPPAGANVLTFGAGSRLTVL.

The genes are TRBV20-1 and TRBJ2-5; D gene uncertain. The CDR3 is made up of 9 amino acids. CDR1 DFQATT and CDR2 SNEGSKA come from the germline V gene (reference sequence). Trimming cost V 3 bases and J 10 bases, with 6 bases left between them. The CDR3 reads CSASEDQYF. The DNA of the CDR3 is TGCAGTGCTAGCGAGGACCAGTACTTC.

The gene calls are TRBV6-5 and TRBJ2-7, with D possibly being TRBD1 or TRBD2 (5 bases each). V lost 7 bases, J lost 3 bases, and 13 bases lay in between. This CDR3 has 13 residues. In germline, CDR1 is MNHEY, CDR2 SVGAGI. Here the CDR3 reads CASTGPPDYEQYF. DNA of the CDR3: TGTGCCAGCACGGGACCTCCTGACTACGAGCAGTACTTC.

There are a few counts of this clone. This specimen includes other DNA sequences encoding the same CDR3. J is TRBJ2-7 and V is TRBV3-1 (or the pseudogene TRBV3-2), with D unclear. V lost 0 bases and J 1 base, leaving 4 bases between the germline ends. Germline CDR1 reads LGHDT; CDR2 reads YNNKEL (reference sequence). CDR3 size: 13 residues. The CDR3 DNA reads as TGTGCCAGCAGCCAAGACTCATCCTACGAGCAGTACTTC. Encoded protein: CASSQDSSYEQYF.

This chain links TRBV6-5 with TRBJ1-1; TRBD1 matches 7 bases. V was clipped by 3 bases and J by 5 bases; unmatched bases: 3. Germline V lookup: CDR1 MNHEY, CDR2 SVGAGI. The CDR3 totals 13 residues. The CDR3 reads CASSYDRVTEAFF. As DNA, the CDR3 is TGTGCCAGCAGTTATGACAGGGTGACTGAAGCTTTCTTT.

The chain combines TRBV15 with TRBJ2-7; 7 bases fit TRBD1. This CDR3 has 13 residues. The junction had 7 bases not matched to a gene; V was cut back by 5 bases and J by 6 bases. Germline CDR1 reads LNHNV; CDR2 reads YYDKDF (reference sequence). CDR3 coding DNA: TGTGCCACCAGCCTTAGGACAGGAGGCGAGCAGTACTTC. Protein product: CATSLRTGGEQYF.

The V and J genes are TRBV4-1 and TRBJ2-3, with 7 bases lining up with TRBD1. Germline lookup yields CDR1 MGHRA and CDR2 YSYEKL. The CDR3 spans 15 residues. V was clipped by 5 bases and J by 4 bases; unmatched bases: 9. The CDR3 protein is CASSTTQGWADTQYF. CDR3 nucleotides: TGCGCCAGCAGCACTACACAGGGGTGGGCAGATACGCAGTATTTT.

The J gene is TRBJ2-5, the V gene TRBV3-1 (or the pseudogene TRBV3-2); D is possibly TRBD1 (6 bases). CDR3 length: 14 residues. Germline V lookup: CDR1 LGHDT, CDR2 YNNKEL (reference sequence). V was clipped by 4 bases and J by 2 bases, with 11 bases between them. The CDR3 sequence is CASSPGTLQETQYF. The DNA for the CDR3 is TGTGCCAGCAGCCCCGGGACACTACAAGAGACCCAGTACTTC.

The chain links TRBV24-1 to TRBJ1-2, with 10 bases matching TRBD1. CDR1 and CDR2 from the germline V gene are KGHDR and SFDVKD. The CDR3 extends over 15 amino acids. The trim removed 3 bases at V and 6 bases at J, leaving 6 bases unmatched. The CDR3 region is CATSDPHGTGDGYTF. In nucleotides, the CDR3 is TGTGCCACCAGTGATCCCCATGGGACAGGGGATGGCTACACCTTC.

The V and J genes are TRBV4-1 and TRBJ2-3; tentative D call: TRBD1 (6 bases). This CDR3 comprises 16 residues. Per the germline V gene, CDR1 is MGHRA and CDR2 is YSYEKL. Trimming removed 1 base from V and 3 bases from J, with 14 bases in between. In DNA, the CDR3 is TGCGCCAGCAGCCAAGGGTCCACAGGGTCAACAGATACGCAGTATTTT. Its protein product is CASSQGSTGSTDTQYF.

The chain's CDR3 is CASSQGLGVWGALSSGNTIYF. DNA of the CDR3: TGCGCCAGCAGCCAAGGTCTGGGGGTTTGGGGAGCTCTGTCCTCTGGAAACACCATATATTTT. The gene calls are TRBV4-1 and TRBJ1-3; a possible D gene is TRBD1 (5 bases). Germline V gene sequence: CDR1 MGHRA, CDR2 YSYEKL. The length of the CDR3 is 21 residues. V lost 1 base and J 0 bases, leaving 25 bases between the germline ends.

CDR3 DNA: TGTGCCAGCAACCCGGAGCAGGGTGGGCGCAATCAGCCCCAGCATTTT. Its protein product is CASNPEQGGRNQPQHF. The V call is TRBV5-8, the J call TRBJ1-5, with a tentative D call TRBD1 (5 bases). The CDR3 contains 16 residues. V lost 6 bases, J lost 2 bases, and 18 bases lay in between. Germline V gene sequence: CDR1 SGHTS, CDR2 YDEGEE.

The chain links TRBV6-1 to TRBJ1-4, with D perhaps TRBD1 (5 bases). V lost 2 bases, J lost 14 bases, and 18 bases lay in between. From germline, CDR1 is MNHNS and CDR2 SASEGT. The CDR3 is 14 residues long. The DNA for the CDR3 is TGTGCCAGCAGTGAACATGGGGAGGGGAAAGGCCTGTTTTTT. Its protein is CASSEHGEGKGLFF.

The V gene is TRBV7-2, the J gene TRBJ1-1; 7 bases line up with TRBD1. The germline V gene encodes CDR1 SGHTA and CDR2 FQGNSA. The length of the CDR3 is 15 residues. With 5 bases clipped from V and 7 bases from J, the junction kept 13 bases outside the gene matches. The CDR3 DNA reads as TGTGCCAGCAGCGTCGATGACAGGGTATTAAATGAAGCTTTCTTT. Protein: CASSVDDRVLNEAFF.

The chain has TRBV19 and TRBJ1-2; possible D gene TRBD1, 5 bases. Trimming removed 7 bases at V and 3 bases at J, with 18 bases between. CDR3 length equals 15 residues. Germline values: CDR1 LNHDA, CDR2 SQIVND (reference sequence). CDR3 sequence reads: CASTSMSGADYGYTF. CDR3 sequence (DNA): TGTGCCAGTACGTCGATGAGCGGGGCTGACTATGGCTACACCTTC.

In this sample, this clone turned up once. The genes are TRBV5-6 and TRBJ1-2; D is possibly TRBD1 (6 bases). Germline V gene data show CDR1 as SGHDT and CDR2 as YYEEEE. The V and J ends lost 0 bases and 6 bases respectively, with 18 bases between them. The CDR3 runs to 16 residues. CDR3 DNA: TGTGCCAGCAGCTTGGAGCTCAACGGGGGGGCACATGGCTACACCTTC. It translates to CASSLELNGGAHGYTF.

In DNA, the CDR3 is TGTGCCAGCAGTAGGAGACTCTACTACGAGCAGTACTTC. This gives the protein CASSRRLYYEQYF. The rearrangement joins TRBV27 to TRBJ2-7; D gene unclear. The CDR3 runs to 13 residues. V gave up 5 bases and J gave up 3 bases, with 11 bases separating them. CDR1 is MNHEY and CDR2 is SMNVEV in the germline V gene (reference sequence).

This sequence joins TRBV10-2 and TRBJ2-7; 8 bases fit TRBD2. Germline V CDR1 and CDR2: WSHSY, SAAADI. J was trimmed by 0 bases and V by 8 bases; bases with no gene match: 6. This CDR3 is built from 14 residues. Here the CDR3 reads CASRDSGASYEQYF. The CDR3 DNA is TGCGCCAGCCGAGATAGCGGGGCCTCCTACGAGCAGTACTTC.

The rearrangement joins TRBV4-2 to TRBJ2-3; 13 bases match TRBD2. This CDR3 contains 19 residues. V dropped 0 bases and J dropped 1; count of bases not matched to a gene: 7. The germline CDR1 and CDR2 sequences are LGHNA and YNFKEQ. Written as DNA, the CDR3 is TGTGCCAGCAGCCAAGAAGTAGGACTAGCGGGAGTTGGCACAGATACGCAGTATTTT. It yields the protein CASSQEVGLAGVGTDTQYF.

As concerns this clone: The sample holds other DNA sequences that translate to the same CDR3. The J gene is TRBJ2-7, the V gene TRBV19; TRBD2 matches 7 bases. J gave up 3 bases and V 6 bases, and 8 bases lay outside the gene matches. Per the germline V gene, CDR1 is LNHDA and CDR2 is SQIVND (reference sequence). This CDR3 has 14 amino acids. The CDR3 reads CASSRGVGNYEQYF. The CDR3 DNA is TGTGCCAGTAGCCGGGGGGTGGGGAACTACGAGCAGTACTTC.

This clone was detected a few times. The V call is TRBV11-2, the J call TRBJ2-1, with 7 bases aligning to TRBD2. The CDR3 consists of 16 residues. CDR1 is SGHAT and CDR2 is FQNNGV in the germline V gene. J gave up 10 bases and V 5 bases, and 17 bases lay outside the gene matches. As DNA, the CDR3 is TGTGCCAGCAGCCTTCAAGCGGGATTTCCGAGGCGGGAGCAGTTCTTC. Amino acids: CASSLQAGFPRREQFF.

V usage is TRBV5-1 and J usage is TRBJ1-1; D unclear. The CDR3 has 14 amino acids. Trimming stripped 4 bases from V and 0 bases from J, with 10 bases between. The V gene's germline CDR1 is SGHRS and CDR2 YFSETQ. CDR3 loop: CASSVNIMNTEAFF. The CDR3 DNA is TGCGCCAGCAGCGTAAATATAATGAACACTGAAGCTTTCTTT.